This TCR beta chain was identified during a study of molecular identifiers for immune sequencing clone quantification. Whole-study results and caveats: Clones with over 20 RNA copies captured over 98% of effector molecules but under 1% of naive ones.

In this sample, this clonotype turned up many times. Antigen unknown. Sorting defined naive CD8 T cells as CD8+CD4-CCR7+CD45RA+. The germline V and J ends were trimmed by 9 bases and 0 bases, with 5 bases remaining between them. CDR1 and CDR2 (germline): MGHRA, YSYEKL. The CDR3 totals 11 residues. TCRdb reprocessed the PCR reads via MiXCR and lists one record per CDR3 protein. The sample shows around 94,000 distinct CDR3 sequences, about 35% of them seen only once. The source material was naive CD8+ T cells from blood, with Jurkat cell RNA spiked in. As for subset: FACS-sorted CD8+CD4-CCR7+CD45RA+ naive T cells. The receptor comes from a human donor in good health. Some libraries in this study had Jurkat cell RNA spiked in. V usage is TRBV4-1 and J usage is TRBJ1-1; D remains unclear. CDR3 loop: CASMVNTEAFF. The CDR3 DNA is TGCGCCAGTATGGTGAACACTGAAGCTTTCTTT.